This T cell receptor (beta chain) was captured in a study of tissue T cells after allogeneic stem cell transplantation. Details on this clone: Germline and genes: mouse. The read stops 1 residue short of the end of the CDR3; the missing end is completed from the germline J gene.

The V segment lost 5 bases and the J segment 4 bases; nucleotides outside the gene matches: 7. Germline V gene data show CDR1 as NNHDY and CDR2 as SYVADS. This CDR3 spans 15 amino acids. Here immunoSEQ multiplex PCR was the method, and the copy in TCRdb shows in-frame clones only, minus some. The table has some 48,000 clones, 65% to 80% seen once; the top ten hold about 0.77%. Sequencing used sorted cells pooled from one or two spleens. The chain recombines TRBV13-3 with TRBJ2-5; 10 positions match TRBD2. This TCR derives from a pool of C57BL/6 mice in good health. CDR3 in amino acids: CASSPSTGGKDTQYF. The covered CDR3 bases are TGTGCCAGCAGCCCCTCGACTGGGGGGAAAGACACCCAGTAC.